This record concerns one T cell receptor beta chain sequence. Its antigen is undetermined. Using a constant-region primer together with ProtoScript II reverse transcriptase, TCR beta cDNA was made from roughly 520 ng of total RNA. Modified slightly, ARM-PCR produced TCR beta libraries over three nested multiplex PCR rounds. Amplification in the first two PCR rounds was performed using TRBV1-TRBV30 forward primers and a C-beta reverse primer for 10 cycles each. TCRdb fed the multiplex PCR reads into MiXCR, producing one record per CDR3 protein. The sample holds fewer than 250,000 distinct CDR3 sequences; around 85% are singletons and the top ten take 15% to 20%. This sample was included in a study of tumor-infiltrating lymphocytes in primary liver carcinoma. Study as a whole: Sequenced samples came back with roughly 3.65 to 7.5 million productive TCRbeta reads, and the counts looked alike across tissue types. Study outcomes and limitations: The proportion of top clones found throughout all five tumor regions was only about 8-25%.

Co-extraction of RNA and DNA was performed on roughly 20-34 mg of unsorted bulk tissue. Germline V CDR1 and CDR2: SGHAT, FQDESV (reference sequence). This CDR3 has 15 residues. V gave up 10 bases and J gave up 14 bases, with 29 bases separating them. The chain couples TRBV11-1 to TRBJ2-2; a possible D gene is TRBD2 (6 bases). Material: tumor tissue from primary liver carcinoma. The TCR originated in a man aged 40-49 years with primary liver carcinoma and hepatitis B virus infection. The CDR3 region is CAMSYTGPFSGGLFF. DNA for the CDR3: TGTGCCATGAGCTATACAGGACCTTTCTCCGGGGGACTGTTTTTT.